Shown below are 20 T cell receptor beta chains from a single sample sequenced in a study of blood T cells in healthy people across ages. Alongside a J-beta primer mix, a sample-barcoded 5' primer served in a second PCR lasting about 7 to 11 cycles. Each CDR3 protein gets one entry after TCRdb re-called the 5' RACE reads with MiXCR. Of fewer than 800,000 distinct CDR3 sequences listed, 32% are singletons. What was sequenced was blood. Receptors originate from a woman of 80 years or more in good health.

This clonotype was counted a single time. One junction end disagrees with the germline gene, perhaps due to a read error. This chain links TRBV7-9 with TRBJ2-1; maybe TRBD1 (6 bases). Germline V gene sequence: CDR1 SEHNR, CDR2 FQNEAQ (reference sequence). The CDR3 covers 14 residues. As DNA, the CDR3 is TGCGCCAGCAGCTTAGCGCTGGGGGCATCCGAGCAGTTCTTC. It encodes CASSLALGASEQFF.

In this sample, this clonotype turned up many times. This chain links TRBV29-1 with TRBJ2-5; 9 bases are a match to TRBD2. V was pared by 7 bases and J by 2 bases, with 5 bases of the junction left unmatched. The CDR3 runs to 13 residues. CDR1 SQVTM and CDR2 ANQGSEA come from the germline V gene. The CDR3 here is CSAAGGTQETQYF. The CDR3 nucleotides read TGCAGCGCTGCGGGGGGGACACAAGAGACCCAGTACTTC.

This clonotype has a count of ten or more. The CDR3 sequence: CASRPTGVAMQYF. The CDR3 nucleotides are TGTGCCAGCAGACCGACAGGGGTGGCGATGCAGTACTTC. The rearrangement joins TRBV5-6 to TRBJ2-5; 8 bases are shared with TRBD1. The V segment lost 5 bases and the J segment 11 bases; nucleotides outside the gene matches: 11. CDR3 length: 13 residues. Germline values: CDR1 SGHDT, CDR2 YYEEEE.

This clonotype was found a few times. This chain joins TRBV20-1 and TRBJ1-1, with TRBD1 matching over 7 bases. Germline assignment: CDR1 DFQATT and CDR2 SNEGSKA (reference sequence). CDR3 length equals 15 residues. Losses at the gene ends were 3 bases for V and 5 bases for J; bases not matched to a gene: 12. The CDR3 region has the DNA TGCAGTGCTAGGACTCGACAGGGACCGAATACTGAAGCTTTCTTT. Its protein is CSARTRQGPNTEAFF.

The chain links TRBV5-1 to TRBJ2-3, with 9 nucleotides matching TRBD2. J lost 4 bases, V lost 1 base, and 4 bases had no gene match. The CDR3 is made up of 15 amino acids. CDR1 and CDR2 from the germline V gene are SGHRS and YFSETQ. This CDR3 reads CASSLTAGGADTQYF. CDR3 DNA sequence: TGCGCCAGCAGCTTGACAGCGGGAGGTGCAGATACGCAGTATTTT. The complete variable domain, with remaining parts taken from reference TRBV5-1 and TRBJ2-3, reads KAGVTQTPRYLIKTRGQQVTLSCSPISGHRSVSWYQQTPGQGLQFLFEYFSETQRNKGNFPGRFSGRQFSNSRSEMNVSTLELGDSALYLCASSLTAGGADTQYFGPGTRLTVL.

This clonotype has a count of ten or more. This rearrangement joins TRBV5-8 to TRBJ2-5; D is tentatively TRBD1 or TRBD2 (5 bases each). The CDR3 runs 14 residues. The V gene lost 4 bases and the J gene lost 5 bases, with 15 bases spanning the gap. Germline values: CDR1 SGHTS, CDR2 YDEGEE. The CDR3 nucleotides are TGTGCCAGCAGCCGGAGAGGGGCGGCGGAGACCCAGTACTTC. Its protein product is CASSRRGAAETQYF.

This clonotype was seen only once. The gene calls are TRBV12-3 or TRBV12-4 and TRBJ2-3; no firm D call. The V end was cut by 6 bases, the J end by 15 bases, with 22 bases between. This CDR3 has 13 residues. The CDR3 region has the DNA TGTGCCAGCAGAACGGCGAGAACAGATGTGCAATATTTT. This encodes CASRTARTDVQYF.

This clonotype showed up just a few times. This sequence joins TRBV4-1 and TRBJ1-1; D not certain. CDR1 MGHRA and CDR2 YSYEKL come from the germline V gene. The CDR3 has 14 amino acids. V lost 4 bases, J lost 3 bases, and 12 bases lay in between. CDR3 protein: CASSRWTADTEAFF. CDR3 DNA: TGCGCCAGCAGCCGATGGACGGCGGACACTGAAGCTTTCTTT.

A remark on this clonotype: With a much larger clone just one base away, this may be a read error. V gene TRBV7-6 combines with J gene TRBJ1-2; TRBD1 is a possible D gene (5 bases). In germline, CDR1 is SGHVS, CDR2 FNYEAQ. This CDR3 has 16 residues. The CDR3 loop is CASSSPQTESNHGYTF. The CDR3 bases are TGTGCCAGCAGCTCCCCTCAGACAGAGTCTAACCATGGCTACACCTTC.

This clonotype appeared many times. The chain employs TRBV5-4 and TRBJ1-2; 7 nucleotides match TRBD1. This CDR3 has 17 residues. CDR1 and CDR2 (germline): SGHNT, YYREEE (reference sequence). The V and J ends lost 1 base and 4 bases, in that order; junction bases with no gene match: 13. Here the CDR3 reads CASSLQSGTAFGYGYTF. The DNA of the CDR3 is TGTGCCAGCAGCTTGCAATCCGGGACAGCCTTTGGCTATGGCTACACCTTC.

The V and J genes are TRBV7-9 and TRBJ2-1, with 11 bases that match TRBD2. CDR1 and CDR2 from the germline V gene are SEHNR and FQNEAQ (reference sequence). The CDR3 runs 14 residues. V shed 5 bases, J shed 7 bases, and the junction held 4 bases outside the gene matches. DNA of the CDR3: TGTGCCAGCAGCACCCGACTAGCGGGAAATGAGCAGTTCTTC. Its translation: CASSTRLAGNEQFF.

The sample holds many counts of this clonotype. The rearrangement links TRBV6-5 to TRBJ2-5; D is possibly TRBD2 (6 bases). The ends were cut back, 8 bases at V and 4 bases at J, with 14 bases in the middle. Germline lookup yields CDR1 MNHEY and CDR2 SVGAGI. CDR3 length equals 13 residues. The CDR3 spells CASGTQGGETQYF. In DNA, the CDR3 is TGTGCCAGCGGTACGCAGGGAGGAGAGACCCAGTACTTC.

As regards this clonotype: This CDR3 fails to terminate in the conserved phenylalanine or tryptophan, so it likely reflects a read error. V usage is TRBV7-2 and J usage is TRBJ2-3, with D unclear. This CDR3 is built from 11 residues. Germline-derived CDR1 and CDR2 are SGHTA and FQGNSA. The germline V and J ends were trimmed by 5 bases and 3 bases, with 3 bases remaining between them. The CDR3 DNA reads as TGTGCCAGCAGCATAACAGATACGCAGTATATT. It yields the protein CASSITDTQYI.

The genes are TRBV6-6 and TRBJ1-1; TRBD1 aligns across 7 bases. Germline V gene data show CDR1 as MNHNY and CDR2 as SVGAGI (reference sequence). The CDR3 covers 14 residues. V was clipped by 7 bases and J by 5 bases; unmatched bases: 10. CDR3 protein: CASINDRAGTEAFF. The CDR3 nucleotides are TGTGCCAGCATCAACGACAGGGCGGGGACTGAAGCTTTCTTT.

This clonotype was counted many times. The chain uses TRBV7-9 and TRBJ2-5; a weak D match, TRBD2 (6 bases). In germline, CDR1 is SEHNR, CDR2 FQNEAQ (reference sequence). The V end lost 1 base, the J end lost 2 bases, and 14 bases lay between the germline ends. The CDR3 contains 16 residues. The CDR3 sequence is CASSLGSDGGQETQYF. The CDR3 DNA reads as TGTGCCAGCAGCTTAGGGTCAGACGGGGGACAAGAGACCCAGTACTTC.

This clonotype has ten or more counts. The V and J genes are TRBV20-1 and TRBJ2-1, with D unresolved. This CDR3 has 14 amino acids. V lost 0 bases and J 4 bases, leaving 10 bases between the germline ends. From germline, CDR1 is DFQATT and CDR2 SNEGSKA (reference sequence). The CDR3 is CSARDPGRYNEQFF. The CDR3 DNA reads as TGCAGTGCTAGAGACCCCGGACGGTACAATGAGCAGTTCTTC.

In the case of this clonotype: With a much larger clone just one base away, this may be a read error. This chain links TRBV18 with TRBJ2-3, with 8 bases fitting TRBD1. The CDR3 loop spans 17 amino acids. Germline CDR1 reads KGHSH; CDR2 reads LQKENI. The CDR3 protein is CAGSPPRNRGNTDTQYF. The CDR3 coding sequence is TGTGCCGGCTCACCACCTAGGAACAGGGGGAACACAGATACGCAGTATTTT.

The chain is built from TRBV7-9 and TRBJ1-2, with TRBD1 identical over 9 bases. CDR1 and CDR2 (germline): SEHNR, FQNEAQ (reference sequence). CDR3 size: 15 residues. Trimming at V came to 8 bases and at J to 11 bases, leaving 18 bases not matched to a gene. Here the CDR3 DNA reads TGTGCCAGCGCACCGCTACTCGGGACAGGGCCGTTGTACACCTTC. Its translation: CASAPLLGTGPLYTF.

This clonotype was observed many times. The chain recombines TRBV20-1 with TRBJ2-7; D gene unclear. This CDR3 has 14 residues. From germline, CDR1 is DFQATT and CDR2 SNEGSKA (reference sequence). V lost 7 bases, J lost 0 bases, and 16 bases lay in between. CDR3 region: CSVRSGSSSYEQYF. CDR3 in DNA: TGCAGTGTCCGATCGGGCAGTAGCTCCTACGAGCAGTACTTC.

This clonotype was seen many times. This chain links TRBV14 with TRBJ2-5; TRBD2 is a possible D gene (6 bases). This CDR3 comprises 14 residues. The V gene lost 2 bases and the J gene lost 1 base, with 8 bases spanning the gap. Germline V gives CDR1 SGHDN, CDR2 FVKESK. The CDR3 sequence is CASSQRDFQETQYF. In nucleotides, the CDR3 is TGTGCCAGCAGCCAAAGGGACTTCCAAGAGACCCAGTACTTC.